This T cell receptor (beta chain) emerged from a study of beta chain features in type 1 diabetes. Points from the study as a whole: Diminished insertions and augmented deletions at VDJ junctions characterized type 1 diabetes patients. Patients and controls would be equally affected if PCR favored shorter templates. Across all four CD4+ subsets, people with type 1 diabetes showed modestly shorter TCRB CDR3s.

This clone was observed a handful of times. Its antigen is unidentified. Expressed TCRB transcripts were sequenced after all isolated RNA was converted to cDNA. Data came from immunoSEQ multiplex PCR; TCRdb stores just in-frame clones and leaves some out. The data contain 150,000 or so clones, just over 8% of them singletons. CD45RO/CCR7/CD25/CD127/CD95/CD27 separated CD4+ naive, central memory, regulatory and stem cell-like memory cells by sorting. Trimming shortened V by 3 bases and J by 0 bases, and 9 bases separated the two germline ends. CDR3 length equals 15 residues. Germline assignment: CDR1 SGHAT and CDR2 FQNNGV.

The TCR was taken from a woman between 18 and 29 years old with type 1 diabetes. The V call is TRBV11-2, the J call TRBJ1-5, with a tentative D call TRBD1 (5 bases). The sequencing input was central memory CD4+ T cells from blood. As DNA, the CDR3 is TGTGCCAGCAGCTTGACAGCTTTTAGCAATCAGCCCCAGCATTTT. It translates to CASSLTAFSNQPQHF.